This TCR beta chain was sequenced during a study of spatial heterogeneity in lung cancer (dated by TCRdb to between 2017 and 2020). In the study overall: More beta-chain than alpha-chain transcripts were consistently detected, likely reflecting higher beta-chain transcript abundance. In tumor regions, TCR transcript counts showed a strong correlation with a T cell transcriptional module score from matched bulk RNA-seq. In the raw uncorrected reads, each unique combination of TCR and UMI appeared on average more than ten times. In non-small cell lung cancer, the study quantitatively compared TCR alpha and beta repertoires across several tumor regions, matched nontumor lung, and blood. Nonsynonymous mutation counts, determined by whole-exome sequencing of tumor tissue, were related to TCR repertoire features. Both alpha and beta chains were TCR-sequenced in samples taken at surgery, namely 220 tumor regions, around 64 matched nontumor lung samples and 56 PBMC samples.

Explained via the paper, the time point label denotes: sample taken at primary tumor resection. Samples were obtained from approximately 77 patients with early-stage, untreated non-small cell lung cancer from the lung TRACERx cohort. For TCR sequencing, whole RNA was extracted from tumor and nontumor lung tissue, or from cryopreserved PBMC samples, and no cell sorting was done. A patient was chosen for TCR sequencing only when enough RNA was available from at least two tumor regions. Before being selected, tumor and adjacent nontumor lung specimens were reviewed by a lung pathologist. To prepare the library, 5' RACE was applied. Instrument used: NextSeq 500. In the TCR library protocol, a unique molecular identifier was attached to each TCR cDNA molecule so that PCR and sequencing errors could be corrected. Concerning the study's data processing: Decombinator tools were used for TCR identification, UMI-based error correction and CDR3 extraction. Expanded TCRs were defined as those above a frequency of 2 per 1,000, corresponding to the top 1% of the tumor frequency distribution. Expanded tumor TCRs were classed as regional if statistically deemed absent (corrected P<0.05) from at least one tumor region, otherwise ubiquitous. Renyi diversity was calculated using the R vegan package after each repertoire was subsampled 100 times to 5,000 TCRs. CDR3 similarity networks were constructed using string-kernel similarity of amino acid triplets, with links drawn between CDR3s whose pairwise similarity was above 0.82. TCRdb reanalyzed the raw reads on its own, using fastp at Q25 for trimming and MiXCR for clone calling, and kept in-frame beta chains. Under each unique CDR3 protein, matching rows form one entry showing the most common genes and DNA. The V and J calls shown here were made by TCRdb, not taken from the authors' results. For this sample the table gives approximately 25,000 distinct CDR3 sequences, of which approximately 9% were detected only once. The ten largest account for about 8% of the sample.

Findings and caveats that apply to the study as a whole: Confirming at a functional level the hypothesis that regional TCRs recognize regional mutations was considered to require additional single-cell paired TCR alpha and beta sequencing. The number of expanded intratumoral alpha and beta TCRs correlated with the tumor nonsynonymous mutation count. TCR-seq was estimated to cover only approximately 6.3% of tumor T cells for alpha chains and 13% to 15% for beta chains. The count of ubiquitous expanded TCRs correlated with the count of ubiquitous nonsynonymous mutations, and the count of regional expanded TCRs correlated with the count of regional nonsynonymous mutations.

This clonotype was picked up many times. Its antigen has not been determined. No base-level quality is on record; no much larger clone is a single base apart. The sequenced sample was lung tumor tissue, obtained at surgery. This TCR derives from a male donor with early-stage non-small cell lung cancer.

CDR3 protein: CASSLIAGDKVEAFF. In nucleotide form, the sequence is TGTGCCAGCAGCTTAATTGCAGGGGACAAGGTTGAAGCTTTCTTT. The sequence joins TRBV7-3 to TRBJ1-1, with TRBD1 tentatively as D gene (6 bases match). The germline V gene yields SGHTA for CDR1 and FQGTGA for CDR2. Cut back by 1 base and 7 bases, the V and J ends lie 16 bases apart. Its CDR3 holds 15 amino acids, cysteine through phenylalanine. Only the CDR3 portion is preserved as DNA: 45 bases, with reading frame beginning at the first base.